This entry is about one T cell receptor (beta chain). What it binds is not known. The sample belongs to a study of cytomegalovirus exposure and HLA in healthy donors. Findings and caveats of the study: Roughly uniform sequencing depth across donors was assumed, possibly incorrectly. One cluster of highly shared sequence variants probably arose as a sequencing artifact. The authors enumerated over 150 TCR beta chains as linked to cytomegalovirus. The records held CMV serostatus as the only immune exposure information.

60 Vbeta and 13 Jbeta primers were used in PCR. Repertoires were generated with immunoSEQ multiplex PCR, while TCRdb's copy carries only in-frame clones and drops some. The sample lists some 120,000 clones; about 10% were seen once. Germline V gene sequence: CDR1 SGDLS, CDR2 YYNGEE. The CDR3 has 16 amino acids. The junction had 7 bases not matched to a gene; V was cut back by 4 bases and J by 4 bases. The chain links TRBV9 to TRBJ2-5; TRBD2 matches 13 bases. Material: PBMCs. This TCR was sampled from a man aged 25 to 45 in good health and CMV-seronegative. CDR3 bases: TGTGCCAGCAGCACCTGGACTAGCGGGAGAGGAGAGACCCAGTACTTC. The encoded protein is CASSTWTSGRGETQYF.